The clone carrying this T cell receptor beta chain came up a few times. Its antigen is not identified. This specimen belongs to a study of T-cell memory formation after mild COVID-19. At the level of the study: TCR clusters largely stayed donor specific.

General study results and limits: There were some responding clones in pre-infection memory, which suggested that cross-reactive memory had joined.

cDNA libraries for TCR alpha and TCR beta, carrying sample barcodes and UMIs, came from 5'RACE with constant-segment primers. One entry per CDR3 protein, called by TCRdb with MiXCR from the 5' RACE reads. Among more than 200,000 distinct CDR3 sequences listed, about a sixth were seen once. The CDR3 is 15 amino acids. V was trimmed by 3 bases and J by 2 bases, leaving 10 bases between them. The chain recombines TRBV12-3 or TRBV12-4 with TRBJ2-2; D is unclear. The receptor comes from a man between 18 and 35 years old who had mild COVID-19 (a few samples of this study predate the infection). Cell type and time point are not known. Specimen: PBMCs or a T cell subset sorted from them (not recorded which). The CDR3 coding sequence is TGTGCCAGCAGTTTCTCCGCCCGTAACACCGGGGAGCTGTTTTTT. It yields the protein CASSFSARNTGELFF.